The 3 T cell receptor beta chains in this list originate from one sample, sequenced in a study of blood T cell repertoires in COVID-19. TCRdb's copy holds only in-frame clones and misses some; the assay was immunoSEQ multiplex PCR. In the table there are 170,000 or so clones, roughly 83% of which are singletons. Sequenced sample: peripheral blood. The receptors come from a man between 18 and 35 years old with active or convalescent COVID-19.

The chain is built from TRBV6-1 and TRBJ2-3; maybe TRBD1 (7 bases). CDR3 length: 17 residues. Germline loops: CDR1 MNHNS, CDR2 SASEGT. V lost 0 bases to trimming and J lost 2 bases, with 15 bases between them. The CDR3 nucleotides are TGTGCCAGCAGTGAAGCGGAGGGGGCGGCGAACACAGATACGCAGTATTTT. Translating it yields CASSEAEGAANTDTQYF.

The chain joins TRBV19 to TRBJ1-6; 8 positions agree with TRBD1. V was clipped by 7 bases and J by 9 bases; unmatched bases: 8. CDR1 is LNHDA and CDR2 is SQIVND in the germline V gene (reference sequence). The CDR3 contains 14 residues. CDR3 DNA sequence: TGTGCCAGTATGACGACAGGGGATTTTTCACCCCTCCACTTT. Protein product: CASMTTGDFSPLHF.

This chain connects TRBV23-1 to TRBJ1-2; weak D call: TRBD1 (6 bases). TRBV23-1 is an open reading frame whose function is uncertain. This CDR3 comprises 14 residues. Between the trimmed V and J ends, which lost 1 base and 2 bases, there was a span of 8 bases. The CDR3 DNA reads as TGCGCCAGCAGTCAATTCGGACAGAACTATGGCTACACCTTC. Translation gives CASSQFGQNYGYTF.